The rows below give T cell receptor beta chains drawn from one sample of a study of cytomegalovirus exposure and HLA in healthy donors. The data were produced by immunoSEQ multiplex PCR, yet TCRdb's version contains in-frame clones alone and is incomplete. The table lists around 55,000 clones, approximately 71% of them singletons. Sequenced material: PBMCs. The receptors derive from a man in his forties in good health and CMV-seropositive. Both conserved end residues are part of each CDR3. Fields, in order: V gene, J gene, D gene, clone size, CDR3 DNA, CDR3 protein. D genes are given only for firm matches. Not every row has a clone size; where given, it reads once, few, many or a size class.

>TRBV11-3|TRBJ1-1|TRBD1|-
TGTGCCAGCTCCCGGACAGGGGACGAAGCTTTCTTT
CASSRTGDEAFF
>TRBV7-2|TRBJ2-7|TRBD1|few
TGTGCCAGCAGCTTATCCGGACAGGGGGCCTACGAGCAGTACTTC
CASSLSGQGAYEQYF
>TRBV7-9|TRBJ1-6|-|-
TGTGCCAGCAGCTTAGGGGCAGTGGATAATTCACCCCTCCACTTT
CASSLGAVDNSPLHF
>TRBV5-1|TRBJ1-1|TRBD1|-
TGCGCCAGCAGCGGAGGGACAGGGGAAACTGAAGCTTTCTTT
CASSGGTGETEAFF
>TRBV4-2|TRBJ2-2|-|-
TGTGCCAGCAGCCGCGGGACGGGGAATGAGAACACCGGGGAGCTGTTTTTT
CASSRGTGNENTGELFF
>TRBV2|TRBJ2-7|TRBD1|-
TGTGCCGGAGGACAGGGAACAAGAGAGCAGTACTTC
CAGGQGTREQYF
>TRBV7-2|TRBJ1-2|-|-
TGTGCCAGCAGCTTCGGGTTCTATGGCTACACCTTC
CASSFGFYGYTF
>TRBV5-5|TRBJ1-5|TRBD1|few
TGTGCCAGCAGCTGGGGACAGGGTTTCAATCAGCCCCAGCATTTT
CASSWGQGFNQPQHF
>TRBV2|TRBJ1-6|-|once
TGTGCCAGCAGTCCCGACAGTTTCGATAATTCACCCCTCCACTTT
CASSPDSFDNSPLHF
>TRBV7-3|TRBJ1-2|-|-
TGTGCCAGCAGCAATCGGGGGGGCTATGGCTACACCTTC
CASSNRGGYGYTF
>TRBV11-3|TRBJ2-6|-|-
TGTGCCAGCAGCCCTCGCAGCTCTGGGGCCAACGTCCTGACTTTC
CASSPRSSGANVLTF
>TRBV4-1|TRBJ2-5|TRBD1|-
TGCGCCAGCAGCCAGGGGGCAGGGGGCGCGGAGACCCAGTACTTC
CASSQGAGGAETQYF
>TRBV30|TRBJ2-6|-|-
TGTGCCTGGAGTGTACCACAGGGCGGAGCCAACGTCCTGACTTTC
CAWSVPQGGANVLTF
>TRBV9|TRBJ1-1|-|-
TGTGCCAGCAGCTTAGGGGTAGGGAGGAACACTGAAGCTTTCTTT
CASSLGVGRNTEAFF
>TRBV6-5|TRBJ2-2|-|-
TGTGCCAGCAGGAAAGACAGCTACACCGGGGAGCTGTTTTTT
CASRKDSYTGELFF
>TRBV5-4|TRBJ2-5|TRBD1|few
TGTGCCAGCAGCTCTGGACAGGGGGCGGGGGAGACCCAGTACTTC
CASSSGQGAGETQYF
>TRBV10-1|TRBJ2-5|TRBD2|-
TGCGCCAGCAGTGCTAGCGGGCAAGAGACCCAGTACTTC
CASSASGQETQYF
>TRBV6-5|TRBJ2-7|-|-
TGTGCCAGCAGTTACTCGGGACACCGCTACGAGCAGTACTTC
CASSYSGHRYEQYF
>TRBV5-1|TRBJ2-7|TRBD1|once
TGCGCCAGCAGCTCGGGACAGGGCAACTCCTACGAGCAGTACTTC
CASSSGQGNSYEQYF
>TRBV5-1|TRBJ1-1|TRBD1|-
TGCGCCAGCAGCTTAGCAGGGGGCATCACTGAAGCTTTCTTT
CASSLAGGITEAFF
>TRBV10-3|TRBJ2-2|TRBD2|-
TGTGCCACCAGGGTAGGCGGGGGAGGAACCGGGGAGCTGTTTTTT
CATRVGGGGTGELFF
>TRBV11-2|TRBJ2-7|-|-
TGTGCCAGCAGCTTAGGACACCCACCCTACGAGCAGTACTTC
CASSLGHPPYEQYF
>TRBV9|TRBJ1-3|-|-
TGTGCCAGCAGCGTAGATTATTCGGGGGTCCACTCTGGAAACACCATATATTTT
CASSVDYSGVHSGNTIYF
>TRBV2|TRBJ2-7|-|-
TGTGCCAGCACATCCCGGAGTAGCTCCCACGAGCAGTACTTC
CASTSRSSSHEQYF
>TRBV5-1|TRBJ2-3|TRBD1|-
TGCGCCAGCAAAAGGGACAGCCGGTCCGATGATACGCAGTATTTT
CASKRDSRSDDTQYF
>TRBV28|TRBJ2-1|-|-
-
CASSSSGRRDNEQFF
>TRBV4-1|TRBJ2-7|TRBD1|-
TGCGCCAGCAGCCAAGTACGGGACAGTATTTACGAGCAGTACTTC
CASSQVRDSIYEQYF
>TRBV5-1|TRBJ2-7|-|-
TGTGCCAGCAGCTTGGGTCAGGACTACGAGCAGTACTTC
CASSLGQDYEQYF
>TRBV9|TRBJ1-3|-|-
TGTGCCAGCAGCACAGCAGGGCACTCTGGAAACACCATATATTTT
CASSTAGHSGNTIYF
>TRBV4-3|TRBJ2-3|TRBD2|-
TGCGCCAGCAGCCAAGATCTGGAGCGGGGCAACACAGATACGCAGTATTTT
CASSQDLERGNTDTQYF
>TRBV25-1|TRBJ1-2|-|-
TGTGCCAGCAGTTCAGGGGCTGGCTACACCTTC
CASSSGAGYTF
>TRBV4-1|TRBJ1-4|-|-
TGCGCCAGCAGCCAAGGCAGATTATGGGAAAAACTGTTTTTT
CASSQGRLWEKLFF